A single sample gave rise to the 23 T cell receptor beta chains below, sequenced in a study of blood T cells in healthy people across ages. A sample-barcoded 5' primer and a J-beta primer mix were used in a second PCR of roughly 6 to 11 cycles. TCRdb reprocessed the 5' RACE reads with MiXCR, giving one entry per CDR3 protein. The table has 1.6 million or so distinct CDR3 sequences, 34% seen once. The specimen was blood. Source of these receptors: a woman in her thirties in good health.

The chain joins TRBV9 to TRBJ2-1, with TRBD2 matching over 8 bases. This CDR3 is built from 15 residues. V lost 0 bases to trimming and J lost 6 bases; unmatched junction nucleotides: 5. Germline assignment: CDR1 SGDLS and CDR2 YYNGEE. CDR3 nucleotides: TGTGCCAGCAGCGTAGTGGGACTAGTGGGCAATGAGCAGTTCTTC. Encoded protein: CASSVVGLVGNEQFF. The full variable domain, rest sourced from reference TRBV9 and TRBJ2-1, is DSGVTQTPKHLITATGQRVTLRCSPRSGDLSVYWYQQSLDQGLQFLIQYYNGEERAKGNILERFSAQQFPDLHSELNLSSLELGDSALYFCASSVVGLVGNEQFFGPGTRLTVL.

The chain couples TRBV3-1 to TRBJ2-1; no clear D gene. Trimming left V 0 bases short and J 0 bases short, with 9 bases between. The V gene's germline CDR1 is LGHDT and CDR2 YNNKEL (reference sequence). This CDR3 spans 16 amino acids. CDR3 DNA sequence: TGTGCCAGCAGCCAAGACCAGTTTAGCTCCTACAATGAGCAGTTCTTC. Encoded protein: CASSQDQFSSYNEQFF.

The rearrangement links TRBV7-2 to TRBJ1-5; no definite D call. This CDR3 region has 13 residues. The germline V gene encodes CDR1 SGHTA and CDR2 FQGNSA. Trimming stripped 5 bases from V and 6 bases from J, with 11 bases between. The CDR3 nucleotides read TGTGCCAGCAGCGGATCCTTACGTCAGCCCCAGCATTTT. Translating gives CASSGSLRQPQHF.

At least ten counts were recorded for this clonotype. The chain couples TRBV20-1 to TRBJ1-1, with TRBD1 identical over 12 bases. The CDR3 extends over 15 amino acids. The V gene end was trimmed by 3 bases and the J gene end by 3 bases; junction bases not matched to a gene: 5. The germline gives CDR1 DFQATT, CDR2 SNEGSKA (reference sequence). The CDR3 spells CSARGTGGGHTEAFF. DNA for the CDR3: TGCAGTGCTAGGGGGACAGGGGGCGGGCACACTGAAGCTTTCTTT.

In its sample, this clonotype was seen many times. The gene calls are TRBV28 and TRBJ2-3; 11 nucleotides agree with TRBD1. V lost 6 bases, J lost 14 bases, and 16 bases stayed unmatched. This CDR3 has 15 amino acids. Germline V CDR1 and CDR2: MDHEN, SYDVKM. CDR3 in DNA: TGTGCCAGCAGCAAACCATCGGGACAGGGGGGTTGGGGGTATTTT. This codes for CASSKPSGQGGWGYF.

The V call is TRBV4-2, the J call TRBJ2-3; TRBD2 matches at 10 bases. V dropped 0 bases and J dropped 9; count of bases not matched to a gene: 12. Germline V gene lookup returns CDR1 LGHNA and CDR2 YNFKEQ. This CDR3 region has 17 residues. The CDR3 loop is CASSQEGAGGRLGTQYF. The CDR3 coding sequence is TGTGCCAGCAGCCAAGAAGGAGCGGGGGGGCGACTAGGGACGCAGTATTTT.

V usage is TRBV2 and J usage is TRBJ2-1; TRBD2 aligns across 7 bases. V dropped 5 bases and J dropped 10; count of bases not matched to a gene: 14. Germline assignment: CDR1 SNHLY and CDR2 FYNNEI. There are 15 residues in the CDR3. CDR3 region: CASSQSGLGLPEQFF. Written as DNA, the CDR3 is TGTGCCAGCAGTCAGTCGGGACTGGGACTACCCGAGCAGTTCTTC.

The V call is TRBV4-1, the J call TRBJ2-5; D perhaps matches TRBD2 (6 bases). V was shortened by 1 base and J by 4 bases, with 13 bases between the two germline ends. CDR3 size: 15 residues. From germline, CDR1 is MGHRA and CDR2 YSYEKL. The CDR3, as DNA: TGCGCCAGCAGCCAAGTAATCGGGCGGGGAGAGACCCAGTACTTC. This gives the protein CASSQVIGRGETQYF.

At least ten counts were recorded for this clonotype. The chain links TRBV7-9 to TRBJ2-7; tentatively, D is TRBD1 or TRBD2 (5 bases each). V lost 5 bases to trimming and J lost 0 bases, with 20 bases between them. CDR1 is SEHNR, CDR2 FQNEAQ, per germline (reference sequence). The CDR3 loop spans 17 amino acids. The CDR3 is CASSPLMGRPSSYEQYF. The CDR3 DNA reads as TGTGCCAGCAGCCCTTTAATGGGACGGCCGAGCTCCTACGAGCAGTACTTC.

In this sample, this clonotype turned up a few times. The rearrangement joins TRBV20-1 to TRBJ2-7, with D perhaps being TRBD1 or TRBD2 (5 bases each). Germline V lookup: CDR1 DFQATT, CDR2 SNEGSKA (reference sequence). Trimming pared 0 bases from V and 3 bases from J, leaving 15 bases between. CDR3 length equals 15 residues. The CDR3 protein is CSAREWGTLNYEQYF. The CDR3 coding sequence is TGCAGTGCTAGAGAGTGGGGGACCTTAAACTACGAGCAGTACTTC.

This chain joins TRBV6-2 or TRBV6-3 and TRBJ1-2; a weak D match, TRBD1 (5 bases). V was trimmed by 5 bases and J by 7 bases, leaving 20 bases between them. The CDR3 consists of 15 residues. Germline assignment: CDR1 MNHEY and CDR2 SVGEGT. DNA of the CDR3: TGTGCCAGCAGTCGTCCGGGGACCCGTGGTGGTGGCTACACCTTC. Amino acids: CASSRPGTRGGGYTF.

This clonotype occurred a few times. The genes are TRBV30 and TRBJ1-1, with a tentative D call TRBD1 (6 bases). Germline CDR1 GTSNPN, CDR2 SVGIG (reference sequence). The V gene lost 4 bases and the J gene lost 7 bases, with 19 bases spanning the gap. The CDR3 has 14 residues. The CDR3, as DNA: TGTGCCTGGAATCCCCGACAGGTTGAAGATGAAGCTTTCTTT. Amino acid sequence: CAWNPRQVEDEAFF.

This clonotype came up a few times. This chain joins TRBV29-1 and TRBJ2-3, with 8 bases that match TRBD2. V shed 1 base, J shed 0 bases, and the junction held 3 bases outside the gene matches. The CDR3 covers 15 residues. Germline CDR1 and CDR2: SQVTM and ANQGSEA. The chain's CDR3 is CSVEAGGTSTDTQYF. CDR3 nucleotide sequence: TGCAGCGTTGAAGCGGGGGGGACTAGCACAGATACGCAGTATTTT.

The rearrangement joins TRBV5-1 to TRBJ2-3; D is perhaps TRBD1 or TRBD2 (6 bases each). Germline CDR1 and CDR2: SGHRS and YFSETQ. Between the trimmed V and J ends, which lost 4 bases and 6 bases, there was a span of 24 bases. There are 17 residues in the CDR3. The CDR3 loop is CASSPPLPGALYDTQYF. Written as DNA, the CDR3 is TGCGCCAGCAGCCCTCCCCTGCCGGGGGCGTTATATGATACGCAGTATTTT.

Many counts were recorded for this clonotype. The genes are TRBV20-1 and TRBJ1-5; tentatively, D is TRBD1 (5 bases). The CDR3 extends over 13 amino acids. Germline lookup yields CDR1 DFQATT and CDR2 SNEGSKA (reference sequence). V lost 2 bases to trimming and J lost 2 bases, with 7 bases between them. The CDR3 loop reads CSARWGGNQPQHF. Written as DNA, the CDR3 is TGCAGTGCTAGATGGGGGGGCAATCAGCCCCAGCATTTT.

This clonotype was counted between two and nine times. Written as DNA, the CDR3 is TGTGCCAGCAGCCTAGAGAGGAGTTCACCCCTCCACTTT. This codes for CASSLERSSPLHF. This sequence joins TRBV25-1 and TRBJ1-6; D not resolved. The germline gives CDR1 MGHDK, CDR2 SYGVNS. This CDR3 is 13 amino acids long. V lost 6 bases to trimming and J lost 9 bases, with 12 bases between them.

This chain links TRBV20-1 with TRBJ2-2; D remains ambiguous. The CDR3 contains 17 residues. Germline CDR1 and CDR2: DFQATT and SNEGSKA (reference sequence). With 1 base removed from V and 2 bases from J, the gap between germline ends came to 17 bases. The DNA for the CDR3 is TGCAGTGCTAGAGGAATCCTTAGGTCAATCAACACCGGGGAGCTGTTTTTT. Translating it yields CSARGILRSINTGELFF.

This clonotype turned up a few times. The V and J genes are TRBV6-1 and TRBJ2-1; maybe TRBD1 (7 bases). The germline CDR1 and CDR2 sequences are MNHNS and SASEGT. The V and J ends lost 5 bases and 1 base respectively, with 21 bases between them. CDR3 length: 18 residues. The CDR3 region is CASSKQGNGGRSYNEQFF. CDR3 nucleotide sequence: TGTGCCAGCAGTAAACAGGGGAACGGGGGCCGTTCCTACAATGAGCAGTTCTTC.

This sequence joins TRBV4-2 and TRBJ2-3; 12 bases are a match to TRBD2. From germline, CDR1 is LGHNA and CDR2 YNFKEQ. The V gene end was trimmed by 5 bases and the J gene end by 3 bases; junction bases not matched to a gene: 6. CDR3 length: 16 amino acids. The CDR3 DNA reads as TGTGCCAGCAGCGGACAGACTAGCGGGAGTACAGATACGCAGTATTTT. Protein: CASSGQTSGSTDTQYF.

The chain uses TRBV3-1 and TRBJ1-5, with 8 bases that match TRBD1. Unmatched junction bases numbered 11, after V lost 4 bases and J lost 9 bases. The CDR3 runs 15 residues. Germline V gives CDR1 LGHDT, CDR2 YNNKEL (reference sequence). CDR3 sequence (DNA): TGTGCCAGCAGCCTCGGTGATGACAGGGGTGCGCCCCAGCATTTT. As protein: CASSLGDDRGAPQHF.

This rearrangement joins TRBV20-1 to TRBJ2-1, with TRBD2 identical over 8 bases. This CDR3 comprises 17 residues. Trimming removed 6 bases from V and 6 bases from J; junction bases left unmatched: 19. CDR1 and CDR2 (germline): DFQATT, SNEGSKA (reference sequence). The CDR3 reads CSASVGGRAGVGNEQFF. DNA for the CDR3: TGCAGTGCCTCTGTCGGAGGGCGAGCGGGAGTTGGCAATGAGCAGTTCTTC.

This chain links TRBV20-1 with TRBJ2-2; possible D gene TRBD2, 5 bases. This CDR3 contains 15 residues. Germline V gene data show CDR1 as DFQATT and CDR2 as SNEGSKA (reference sequence). V lost 5 bases, J lost 0 bases, and 13 bases lay in between. DNA of the CDR3: TGCAGTGCTCCCGACCGAGCGGCGAACACCGGGGAGCTGTTTTTT. Translation: CSAPDRAANTGELFF.

This clonotype was observed a handful of times. This chain uses TRBV5-4 with TRBJ2-5; 8 nucleotides line up with TRBD2. Germline V gene data show CDR1 as SGHNT and CDR2 as YYREEE (reference sequence). CDR3 length: 17 residues. The V segment lost 3 bases and the J segment 7 bases; nucleotides outside the gene matches: 17. The CDR3 region has the DNA TGTGCCAGCAGCTATCCAGTCCTAGCGGGTGGGCCCACGACCCAGTACTTC. Protein sequence: CASSYPVLAGGPTTQYF.